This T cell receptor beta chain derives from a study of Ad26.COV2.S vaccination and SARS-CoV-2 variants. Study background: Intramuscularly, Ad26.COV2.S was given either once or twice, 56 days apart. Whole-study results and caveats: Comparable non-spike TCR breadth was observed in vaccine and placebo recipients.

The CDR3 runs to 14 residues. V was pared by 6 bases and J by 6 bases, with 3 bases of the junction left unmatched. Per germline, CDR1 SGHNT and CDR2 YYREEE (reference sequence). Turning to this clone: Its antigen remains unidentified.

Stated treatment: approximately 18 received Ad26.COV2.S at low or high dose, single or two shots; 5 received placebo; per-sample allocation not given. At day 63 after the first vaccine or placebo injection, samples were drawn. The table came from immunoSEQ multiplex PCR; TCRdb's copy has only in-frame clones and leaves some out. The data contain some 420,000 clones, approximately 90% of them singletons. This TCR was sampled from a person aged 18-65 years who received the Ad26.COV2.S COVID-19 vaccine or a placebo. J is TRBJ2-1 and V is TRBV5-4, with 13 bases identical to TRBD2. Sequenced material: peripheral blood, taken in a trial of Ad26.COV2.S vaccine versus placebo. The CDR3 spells CASTRLAGGNEQFF. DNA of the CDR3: TGTGCCAGCACCCGACTAGCGGGAGGCAATGAGCAGTTCTTC.